These T cell receptor beta chains were read from a single sample in a study of shared clonotypes between healthy human individuals. Clones were sequenced by immunoSEQ multiplex PCR, and TCRdb holds only the in-frame ones, with some missing. Of roughly 1,100,000 clones detected, about 80% appear once; the ten largest clones hold 1.2% to 1.5%. Specimen: memory CD4+ T cells sorted from blood. Receptor source: a young man in good health. Each CDR3 is given with its conserved first and last residue. The D gene is left open where the match is weak. Some rows have no size entry. The others give once, few or many, or a class for an expanded clone.

D gene	V gene	clone size	J gene	CDR3 protein	CDR3 DNA
TRBD1	TRBV5-6	NA	TRBJ2-3	CASSLFWGQGVTSTDTQYF	TGTGCCAGCAGCTTGTTCTGGGGACAGGGGGTTACTAGCACAGATACGCAGTATTTT
TRBD1	TRBV30	NA	TRBJ2-1	CAKGGSSYNEQFF	TGTGCGAAAGGGGGCAGCTCCTACAATGAGCAGTTCTTC
NA	TRBV25-1	NA	TRBJ2-3	CASSDSGRADTQYF	TGTGCCAGCAGTGACTCGGGTCGAGCAGATACGCAGTATTTT
NA	TRBV7-2	few	TRBJ1-2	CASSQIQGSYGYTF	TGTGCCAGCAGCCAGATACAGGGAAGCTATGGCTACACCTTC
NA	TRBV2	NA	TRBJ2-7	CASSGTGYYEQYF	TGTGCCAGCAGCGGTACGGGGTACTACGAGCAGTACTTC
TRBD1	TRBV7-3	NA	TRBJ2-3	CASSKRDRAMYF	TGTGCCAGCAGTAAGCGGGACAGGGCAATGTATTTT
NA	TRBV9	NA	TRBJ1-1	CASSVVGDQRNTEAFF	TGTGCCAGCAGCGTAGTGGGGGACCAAAGGAACACTGAAGCTTTCTTT
NA	TRBV19	NA	TRBJ1-2	CASSGDRDGYTF	TGTGCCAGTAGTGGGGACCGTGATGGCTACACCTTC
NA	TRBV5-8	few	TRBJ1-2	CASSLGVVIGYTF	TGTGCCAGCAGCCTGGGGGTAGTGATTGGCTACACCTTC
TRBD2	TRBV5-6	NA	TRBJ2-3	CASRATSGAGTQYF	TGTGCCAGCAGGGCGACTAGCGGTGCGGGTACGCAGTATTTT
NA	TRBV19	NA	TRBJ1-5	CASRLDQYSNQPQHF	TGTGCCAGTAGGCTAGATCAGTATAGCAATCAGCCCCAGCATTTT
NA	TRBV27	NA	TRBJ2-7	CASSLWGREEYF	TGTGCCAGCAGTTTATGGGGACGCGAGGAGTACTTC
NA	TRBV11-2	NA	TRBJ1-1	CASSGGAEAFF	TGTGCCAGCAGCGGGGGGGCTGAAGCTTTCTTT
TRBD2	TRBV10-3	NA	TRBJ2-5	CAISEGTSGGQETQYF	TGTGCCATCAGTGAGGGGACTAGCGGGGGTCAAGAGACCCAGTACTTC